This T cell receptor (beta chain) was captured by sequencing in a study of post-analysis software for immune sequencing data (dated by TCRdb to between 2015 and 2016). Background on the whole study: Relapsing-remitting, secondary progressive and progressive-relapsing multiple sclerosis were recorded as disease courses, and subtype annotation was lacking for some patients. The patient repertoires were compared against more than 10 previously published healthy control repertoires obtained from donors aged 6 to 25 years. A subset of samples was prepared in parallel using single-end sample barcoding, then pooled and co-amplified after Illumina adapter ligation.

The method was PCR. Instrument used: Illumina HiSeq 2500. Unique molecular identifiers were incorporated into TCR beta cDNA libraries to reduce PCR and sequencing biases. Per 1 to 10 million input T cells, approximately 500,000 cDNA molecules were obtained, such that each molecule approximated one T cell. The same protocol used for the earlier healthy control dataset was applied to prepare and sequence the patient libraries. Within a given batch, samples were prepared together, multiplexed and sequenced on the same HiSeq lane. The original pipeline was this. MIGEC was used to process the raw barcoded reads, and molecular identifier groups with only a single read were discarded before consensus assembly and CDR3 extraction. Clonotype tables were post-analysed with VDJtools, and diversity was normalized by down-sampling all datasets to the smallest sample size. To correct batch-related cross-sample contamination, repertoire overlap clustering matched CDR3 amino acid sequences but not nucleotide sequences. TCRdb cleaned the public reads at Q25 with fastp, built clones with MiXCR and kept in-frame beta chains. Under each unique CDR3 protein, matching rows form one entry showing the most common genes and DNA. The V and J calls follow TCRdb's processing rather than the paper's. For this sample the table gives about 460,000 distinct CDR3 sequences, of which roughly 45% were detected only once. The ten largest account for 12% of the sample.

This clonotype was seen more than once but under ten times. The clone's antigen remains unknown. Per-base qualities were not stored, and no clone one base away is much larger. To demonstrate the VDJtools post-analysis software, TCR beta repertoires were profiled from the peripheral blood of 13 young patients with multiple sclerosis. The multiple sclerosis patients were children and adolescents ranging in age from roughly 6 to 15 years. The full study reports these points: Direct clustering with F measure revealed strong co-clustering of samples prepared in the same batch, which led to a batch-effect correction. The multiple sclerosis patient group was slightly younger than the control group. Normalized Chao1 diversity was significantly lower in multiple sclerosis patients than controls, suggesting substantial peripheral T-cell clonal expansion.

The sample taken for sequencing was blood. The receptor comes from a girl between 10 and 17 years old with multiple sclerosis.

This receptor has the CDR3 CASSLTGFGNQPQHF. The sequenced DNA: TGTGCCAGCAGTCTCACGGGGTTTGGCAATCAGCCCCAGCATTTT. The chain links TRBV27 with TRBJ1-5; the D gene is not confidently resolved. V and J are truncated by 5 bases and 2 bases respectively, leaving an intervening sequence of 13 bases. CDR1 MNHEY and CDR2 SMNVEV were looked up in the germline V gene (reference sequence). The CDR3 numbers 15 residues from cysteine through phenylalanine. The entry retains the CDR3 DNA only, 45 bases that are in frame from base 1.